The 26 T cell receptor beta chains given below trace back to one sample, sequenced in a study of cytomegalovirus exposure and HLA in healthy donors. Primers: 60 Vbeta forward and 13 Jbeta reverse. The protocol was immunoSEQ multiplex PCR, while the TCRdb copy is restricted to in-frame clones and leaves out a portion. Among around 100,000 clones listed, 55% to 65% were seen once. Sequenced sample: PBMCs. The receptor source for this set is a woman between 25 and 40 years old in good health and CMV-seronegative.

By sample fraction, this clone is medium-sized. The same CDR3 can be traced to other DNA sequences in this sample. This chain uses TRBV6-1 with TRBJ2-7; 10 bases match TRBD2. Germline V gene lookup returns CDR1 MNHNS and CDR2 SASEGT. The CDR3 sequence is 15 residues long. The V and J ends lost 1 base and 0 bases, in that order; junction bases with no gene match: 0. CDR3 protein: CASSEGLAGSYEQYF. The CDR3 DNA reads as TGTGCCAGCAGTGAAGGACTAGCGGGCTCCTACGAGCAGTACTTC.

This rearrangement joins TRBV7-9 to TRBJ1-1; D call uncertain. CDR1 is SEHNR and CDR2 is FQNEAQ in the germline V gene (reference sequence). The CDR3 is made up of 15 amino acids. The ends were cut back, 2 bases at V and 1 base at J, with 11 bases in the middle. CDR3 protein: CASSLHSLGNTEAFF. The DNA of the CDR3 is TGTGCCAGCAGCTTACATTCACTAGGGAACACTGAAGCTTTCTTT.

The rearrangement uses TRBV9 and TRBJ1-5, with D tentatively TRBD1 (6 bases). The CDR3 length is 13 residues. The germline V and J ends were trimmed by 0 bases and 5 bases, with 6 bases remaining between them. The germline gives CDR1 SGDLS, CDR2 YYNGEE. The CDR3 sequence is CASSVAGDQPQHF. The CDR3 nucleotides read TGTGCCAGCAGCGTAGCAGGGGATCAGCCCCAGCATTTT.

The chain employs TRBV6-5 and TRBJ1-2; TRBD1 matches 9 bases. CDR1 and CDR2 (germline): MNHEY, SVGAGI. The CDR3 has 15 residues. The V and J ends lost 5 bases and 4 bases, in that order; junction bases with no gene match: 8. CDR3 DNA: TGTGCCAGCAGTCCGACAGGGGGATTGAGCTATGGCTACACCTTC. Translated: CASSPTGGLSYGYTF.

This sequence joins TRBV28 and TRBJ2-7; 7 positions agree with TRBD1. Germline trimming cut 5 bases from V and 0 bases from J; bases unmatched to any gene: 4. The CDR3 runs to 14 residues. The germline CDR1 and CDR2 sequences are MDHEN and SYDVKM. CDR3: CASSTTGSSYEQYF. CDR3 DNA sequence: TGTGCCAGCAGTACGACAGGGAGCTCCTACGAGCAGTACTTC.

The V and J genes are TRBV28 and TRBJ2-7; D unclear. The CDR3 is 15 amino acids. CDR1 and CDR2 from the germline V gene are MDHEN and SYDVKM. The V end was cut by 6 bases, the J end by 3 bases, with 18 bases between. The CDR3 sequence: CASSRLSAAYYEQYF. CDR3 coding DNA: TGTGCCAGCAGCCGCCTTAGTGCGGCCTACTACGAGCAGTACTTC.

The CDR3 DNA reads TGCGCCAGCAGCCAAGATTTTATACTAGCGGGAGGAACAAACCAAGAGACCCAGTACTTC. Amino acids: CASSQDFILAGGTNQETQYF. The chain has TRBV4-3 and TRBJ2-5; 12 positions match TRBD2. After removal of 0 bases from V and 0 bases from J, the junction contained 11 bases not matched to a gene. This CDR3 contains 20 residues. Germline loops: CDR1 LGHNA, CDR2 YSLEER.

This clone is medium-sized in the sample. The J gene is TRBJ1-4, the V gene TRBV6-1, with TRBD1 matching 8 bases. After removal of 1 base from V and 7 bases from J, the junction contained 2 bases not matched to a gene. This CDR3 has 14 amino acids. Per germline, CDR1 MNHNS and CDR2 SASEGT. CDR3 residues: CASSEGTGFEKLFF. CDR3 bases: TGTGCCAGCAGTGAAGGGACAGGGTTTGAAAAACTGTTTTTT.

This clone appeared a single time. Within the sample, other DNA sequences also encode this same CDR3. The CDR3 loop reads CASSGLAGVSEQFF. The CDR3 bases are TGTGCCAGCAGTGGACTAGCGGGAGTCTCCGAGCAGTTCTTC. The rearrangement uses TRBV28 and TRBJ2-1; 13 nucleotides agree with TRBD2. Trimming at V came to 5 bases and at J to 10 bases, leaving 5 bases not matched to a gene. Germline V gene lookup returns CDR1 MDHEN and CDR2 SYDVKM. This CDR3 has 14 residues.

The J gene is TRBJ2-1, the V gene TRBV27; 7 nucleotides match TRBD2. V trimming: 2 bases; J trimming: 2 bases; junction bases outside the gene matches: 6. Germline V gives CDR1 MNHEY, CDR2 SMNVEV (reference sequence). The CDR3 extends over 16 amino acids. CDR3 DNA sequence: TGTGCCAGCAGTTTAGAGACTAGCTCCCCCTACAATGAGCAGTTCTTC. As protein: CASSLETSSPYNEQFF.

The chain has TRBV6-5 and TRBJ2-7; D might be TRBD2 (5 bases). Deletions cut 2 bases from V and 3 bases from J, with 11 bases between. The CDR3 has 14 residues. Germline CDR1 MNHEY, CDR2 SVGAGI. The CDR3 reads CASSYRGPNYEQYF. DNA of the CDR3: TGTGCCAGCAGTTACCGAGGGCCAAACTACGAGCAGTACTTC.

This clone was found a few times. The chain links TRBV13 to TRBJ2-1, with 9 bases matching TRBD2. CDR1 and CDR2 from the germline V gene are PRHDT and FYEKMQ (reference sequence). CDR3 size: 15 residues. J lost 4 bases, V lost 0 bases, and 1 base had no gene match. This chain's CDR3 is CASSLGLAGYNEQFF. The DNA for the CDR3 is TGTGCCAGCAGCTTAGGGCTAGCGGGATACAATGAGCAGTTCTTC.

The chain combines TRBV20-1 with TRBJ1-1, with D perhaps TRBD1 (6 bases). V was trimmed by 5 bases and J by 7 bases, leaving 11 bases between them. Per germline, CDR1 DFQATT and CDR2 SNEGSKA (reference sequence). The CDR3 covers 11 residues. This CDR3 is CSAGRDIEAFF. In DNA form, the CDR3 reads TGCAGTGCTGGCCGGGACATTGAAGCTTTCTTT.

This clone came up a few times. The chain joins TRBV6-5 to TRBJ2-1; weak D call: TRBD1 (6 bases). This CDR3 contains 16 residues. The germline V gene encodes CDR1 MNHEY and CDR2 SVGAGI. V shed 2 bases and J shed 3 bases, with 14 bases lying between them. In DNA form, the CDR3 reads TGTGCCAGCAGTTACCAAGTCTCGACAGGCTACAATGAGCAGTTCTTC. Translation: CASSYQVSTGYNEQFF.

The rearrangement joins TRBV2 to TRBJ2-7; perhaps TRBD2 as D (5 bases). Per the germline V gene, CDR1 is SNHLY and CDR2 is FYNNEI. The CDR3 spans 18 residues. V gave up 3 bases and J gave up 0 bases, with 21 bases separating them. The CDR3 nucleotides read TGTGCCAGCAGTGACGGGATTGACATGACTATCAGCTCCTACGAGCAGTACTTC. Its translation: CASSDGIDMTISSYEQYF.

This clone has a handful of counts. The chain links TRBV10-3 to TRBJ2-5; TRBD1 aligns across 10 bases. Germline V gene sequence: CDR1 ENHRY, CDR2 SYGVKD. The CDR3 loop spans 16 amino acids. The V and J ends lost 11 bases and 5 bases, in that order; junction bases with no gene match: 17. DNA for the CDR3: TGTGCCTGCCAGCCCGGGACAGGGGTGAATCATGAGACCCAGTACTTC. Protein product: CACQPGTGVNHETQYF.

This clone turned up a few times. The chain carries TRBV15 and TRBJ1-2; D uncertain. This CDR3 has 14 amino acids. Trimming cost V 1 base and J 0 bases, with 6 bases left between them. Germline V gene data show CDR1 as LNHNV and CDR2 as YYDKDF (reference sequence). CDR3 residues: CATSRGTPNYGYTF. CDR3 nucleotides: TGTGCCACCAGCAGAGGTACACCTAACTATGGCTACACCTTC. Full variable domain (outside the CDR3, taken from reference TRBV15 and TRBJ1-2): DAMVIQNPRYQVTQFGKPVTLSCSQTLNHNVMYWYQQKSSQAPKLLFHYYDKDFNNEADTPDNFQSRRPNTSFCFLDIRSPGLGDTAMYLCATSRGTPNYGYTFGSGTRLTVV.

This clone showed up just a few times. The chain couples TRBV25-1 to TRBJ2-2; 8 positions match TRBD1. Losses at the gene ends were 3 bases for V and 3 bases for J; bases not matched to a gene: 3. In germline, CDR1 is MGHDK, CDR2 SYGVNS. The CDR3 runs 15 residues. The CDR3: CASSDRGRDTGELFF. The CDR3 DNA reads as TGTGCCAGCAGTGACAGGGGGCGCGACACCGGGGAGCTGTTTTTT. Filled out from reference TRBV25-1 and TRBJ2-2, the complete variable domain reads EADIYQTPRYLVIGTGKKITLECSQTMGHDKMYWYQQDPGMELHLIHYSYGVNSTEKGDLSSESTVSRIRTEHFPLTLESARPSHTSQYLCASSDRGRDTGELFFGEGSRLTVL.

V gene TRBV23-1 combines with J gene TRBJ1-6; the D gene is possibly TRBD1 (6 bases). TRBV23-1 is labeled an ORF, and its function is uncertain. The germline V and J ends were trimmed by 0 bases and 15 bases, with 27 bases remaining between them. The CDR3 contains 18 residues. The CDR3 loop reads CASSQSMWDSGGPELLHF. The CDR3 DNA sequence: TGCGCCAGCAGTCAATCGATGTGGGATAGCGGGGGCCCTGAGCTCCTCCACTTT.

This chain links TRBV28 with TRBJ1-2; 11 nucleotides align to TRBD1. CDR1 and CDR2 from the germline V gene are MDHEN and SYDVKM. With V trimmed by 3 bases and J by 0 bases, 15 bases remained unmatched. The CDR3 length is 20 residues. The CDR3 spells CASSFGQGAYGMVANYGYTF. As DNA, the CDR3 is TGTGCCAGCAGTTTTGGACAGGGGGCTTATGGCATGGTAGCTAACTATGGCTACACCTTC.

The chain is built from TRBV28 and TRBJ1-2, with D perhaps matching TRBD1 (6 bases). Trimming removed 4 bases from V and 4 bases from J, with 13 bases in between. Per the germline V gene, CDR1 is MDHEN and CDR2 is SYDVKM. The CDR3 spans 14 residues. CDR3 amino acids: CASSSPGQTYGYTF. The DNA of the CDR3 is TGTGCCAGCAGTTCACCCGGACAGACCTATGGCTACACCTTC.

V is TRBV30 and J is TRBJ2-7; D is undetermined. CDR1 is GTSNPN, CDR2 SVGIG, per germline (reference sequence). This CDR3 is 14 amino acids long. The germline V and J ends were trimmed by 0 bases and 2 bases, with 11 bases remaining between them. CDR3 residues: CAWSVRLVPYEQYF. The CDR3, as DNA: TGTGCCTGGAGTGTACGACTCGTTCCCTACGAGCAGTACTTC.

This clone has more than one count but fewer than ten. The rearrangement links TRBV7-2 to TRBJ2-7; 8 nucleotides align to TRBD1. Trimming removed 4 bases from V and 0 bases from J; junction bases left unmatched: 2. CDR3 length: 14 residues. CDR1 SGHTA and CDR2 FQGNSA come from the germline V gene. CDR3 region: CASSSTGASYEQYF. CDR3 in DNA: TGTGCCAGCAGCTCGACAGGGGCCTCCTACGAGCAGTACTTC.

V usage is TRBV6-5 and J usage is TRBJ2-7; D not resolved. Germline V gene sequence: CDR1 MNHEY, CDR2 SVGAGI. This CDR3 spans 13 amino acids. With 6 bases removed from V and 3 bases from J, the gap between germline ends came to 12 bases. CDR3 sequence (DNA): TGTGCCAGCAGCCCGGTCTCTAACTACGAGCAGTACTTC. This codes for CASSPVSNYEQYF.

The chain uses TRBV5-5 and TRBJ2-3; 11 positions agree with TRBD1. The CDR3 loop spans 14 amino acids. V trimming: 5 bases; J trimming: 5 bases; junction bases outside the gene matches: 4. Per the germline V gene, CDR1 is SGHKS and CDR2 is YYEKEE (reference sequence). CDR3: CASRWDRGGDTQYF. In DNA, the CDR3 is TGTGCCAGCAGATGGGACAGGGGGGGAGATACGCAGTATTTT. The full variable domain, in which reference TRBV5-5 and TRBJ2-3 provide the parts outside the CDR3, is DAGVTQSPTHLIKTRGQQVTLRCSPISGHKSVSWYQQVLGQGPQFIFQYYEKEERGRGNFPDRFSARQFPNYSSELNVNALLLGDSALYLCASRWDRGGDTQYFGPGTRLTVL.

The CDR3 coding sequence is TGTGCCAGCAGCCCCACCACGAGCGGGAGTGGGGATGAGCAGTTCTTC. It is translated as CASSPTTSGSGDEQFF. J is TRBJ2-1 and V is TRBV7-2; 8 nucleotides line up with TRBD2. This CDR3 contains 16 residues. The germline gives CDR1 SGHTA, CDR2 FQGNSA. J was trimmed by 8 bases and V by 5 bases; bases with no gene match: 14.